Each of the 11 T cell receptor beta chains below was sequenced from the same sample in a study of blood T cell repertoires in COVID-19. Assay used: immunoSEQ multiplex PCR; TCRdb lists only in-frame clones, some missing. The profile covers 140,000 or so clones, with approximately 85% appearing a single time and about 3.7% taken by the ten largest. Sequencing was carried out using PBMCs or T cells enriched from blood (not recorded which). These receptors all stem from a woman aged 45 to 65 with acute COVID-19.

V is TRBV3-1 (or the pseudogene TRBV3-2) and J is TRBJ2-1; TRBD1 is a possible D gene (5 bases). Germline CDR1 is LGHDT and CDR2 is YNNKEL (reference sequence). V was trimmed by 6 bases and J by 6 bases, leaving 18 bases between them. This CDR3 is 15 amino acids long. This CDR3 reads CASRGGPQGINEQFF. The CDR3, as DNA: TGTGCCAGCAGGGGCGGTCCTCAGGGTATCAATGAGCAGTTCTTC.

The V gene is TRBV2, the J gene TRBJ1-1; 8 bases align to TRBD1. Trimming took 4 bases from V and 1 from J; bases not matched to a gene: 2. Germline V gene sequence: CDR1 SNHLY, CDR2 FYNNEI. CDR3 length equals 14 residues. The CDR3 spells CASSVQGGNTEAFF. For the CDR3, the DNA is TGTGCCAGCAGTGTACAGGGGGGGAACACTGAAGCTTTCTTT.

This clone has just one count. The chain joins TRBV10-3 to TRBJ2-7, with D unresolved. The germline V gene encodes CDR1 ENHRY and CDR2 SYGVKD. Trimming cost V 6 bases and J 0 bases, with 9 bases left between them. This CDR3 has 13 residues. DNA of the CDR3: TGTGCCATCAGCGTTCCTCTCTCCTACGAGCAGTACTTC. It codes for CAISVPLSYEQYF.

This clone was detected only a few times. The V and J genes are TRBV7-6 and TRBJ2-2, with D perhaps TRBD1 (6 bases). The CDR3 has 15 amino acids. V was shortened by 5 bases and J by 2 bases, with 12 bases between the two germline ends. CDR1 and CDR2 (germline): SGHVS, FNYEAQ. In nucleotides, the CDR3 is TGTGCCAGCAGCCAGCGACAGGTTAACACCGGGGAGCTGTTTTTT. Protein sequence: CASSQRQVNTGELFF.

The chain joins TRBV29-1 to TRBJ2-1; D unresolved. The V end lost 7 bases, the J end lost 4 bases, and 17 bases lay between the germline ends. The length of the CDR3 is 14 residues. The germline V gene encodes CDR1 SQVTM and CDR2 ANQGSEA. The DNA for the CDR3 is TGCAGCGGGGGTCTTGCGAGCTTTTACAATGAGCAGTTCTTC. Encoded protein: CSGGLASFYNEQFF.

The V gene is TRBV19, the J gene TRBJ2-5; D is possibly TRBD2 (6 bases). Trimming took 10 bases from V and 5 from J, leaving 17 bases between them. Germline CDR1 LNHDA, CDR2 SQIVND (reference sequence). This CDR3 comprises 13 residues. CDR3 in amino acids: CATRTGVGETQYF. For the CDR3, the DNA is TGTGCCACTAGAACGGGAGTAGGGGAGACCCAGTACTTC.

This clone was found a few times. The rearrangement uses TRBV9 and TRBJ2-1; D gene unclear. With 4 bases removed from V and 7 bases from J, the gap between germline ends came to 9 bases. The CDR3 is made up of 12 amino acids. CDR1 and CDR2 from the germline V gene are SGDLS and YYNGEE. CDR3 bases: TGTGCCAGCAGCCCTCCTAGTAATGAGCAGTTCTTC. Translating it yields CASSPPSNEQFF.

The CDR3, as DNA: TGTGCCAGTACCATAGCGCCGAGCTCCTACAATGAGCAGTTCTTC. As protein: CASTIAPSSYNEQFF. The gene calls are TRBV5-6 and TRBJ2-1; perhaps TRBD2 as D (5 bases). The CDR3 contains 15 residues. Germline V lookup: CDR1 SGHDT, CDR2 YYEEEE. Trimming took 8 bases from V and 0 from J, leaving 15 bases between them. Based on the CDR3 plus reference TRBV5-6 and TRBJ2-1, the full variable domain is DAGVTQSPTHLIKTRGQQVTLRCSPKSGHDTVSWYQQALGQGPQFIFQYYEEEERQRGNFPDRFSGHQFPNYSSELNVNALLLGDSALYLCASTIAPSSYNEQFFGPGTRLTVL.

The chain couples TRBV7-9 to TRBJ1-2; the D gene is possibly TRBD1 (5 bases). The CDR3 length is 13 residues. The V gene lost 4 bases and the J gene lost 2 bases, with 8 bases spanning the gap. CDR1 is SEHNR, CDR2 FQNEAQ, per germline (reference sequence). For the CDR3, the DNA is TGTGCCAGCAGCTCACAGGAGAACTATGGCTACACCTTC. It specifies CASSSQENYGYTF.

The table lists this clone with a count of one. The V gene is TRBV24-1, the J gene TRBJ2-5, with D perhaps matching TRBD2 (6 bases). Deletions cut 1 base from V and 7 bases from J, with 33 bases between. CDR3 size: 21 residues. In germline, CDR1 is KGHDR, CDR2 SFDVKD. This CDR3 is CATSDFLSLGGTAYLPGTQYF. The CDR3 nucleotides read TGTGCCACCAGTGATTTCCTTTCTCTTGGGGGGACTGCCTACCTTCCGGGGACCCAGTACTTC.

This rearrangement joins TRBV6-1 to TRBJ2-3; possible D gene TRBD1, 6 bases. The V gene lost 3 bases and the J gene lost 0 bases, with 7 bases spanning the gap. This CDR3 contains 14 residues. The germline V gene has CDR1 MNHNS and CDR2 SASEGT. CDR3 loop: CASSEGASTDTQYF. The CDR3 nucleotides read TGTGCCAGCAGTGAGGGGGCCAGCACAGATACGCAGTATTTT.